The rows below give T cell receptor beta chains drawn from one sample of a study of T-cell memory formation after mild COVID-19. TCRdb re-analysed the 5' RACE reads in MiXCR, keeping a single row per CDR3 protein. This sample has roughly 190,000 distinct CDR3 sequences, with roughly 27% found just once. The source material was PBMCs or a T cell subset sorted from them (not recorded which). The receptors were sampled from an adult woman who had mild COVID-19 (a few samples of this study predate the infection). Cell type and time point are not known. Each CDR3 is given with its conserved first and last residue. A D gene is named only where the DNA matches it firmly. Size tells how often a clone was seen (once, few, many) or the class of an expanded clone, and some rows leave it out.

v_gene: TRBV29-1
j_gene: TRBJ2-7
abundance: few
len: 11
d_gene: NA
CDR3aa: CSVLRGSEQYF
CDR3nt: TGCAGCGTTTTGAGGGGATCGGAGCAGTACTTC

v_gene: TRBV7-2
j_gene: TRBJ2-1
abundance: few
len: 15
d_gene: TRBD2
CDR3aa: CASAFMASGYNEQFF
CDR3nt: TGTGCCAGCGCCTTCATGGCTAGCGGCTACAATGAGCAGTTCTTC

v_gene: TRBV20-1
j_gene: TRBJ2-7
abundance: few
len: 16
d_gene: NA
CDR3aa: CSARTLGRGGSYEQYF
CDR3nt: TGCAGTGCTAGGACTCTAGGAAGGGGCGGCTCCTACGAGCAGTACTTC

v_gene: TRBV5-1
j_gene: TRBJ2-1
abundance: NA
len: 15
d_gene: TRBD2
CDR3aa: CASSSSGTNYNEQFF
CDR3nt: TGCGCCAGCAGCTCCTCCGGGACTAACTACAATGAGCAGTTCTTC

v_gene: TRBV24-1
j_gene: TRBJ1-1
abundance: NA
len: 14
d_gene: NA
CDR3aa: CATSRGAANTEAFF
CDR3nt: TGTGCCACCTCCCGGGGGGCAGCGAACACTGAAGCTTTCTTT

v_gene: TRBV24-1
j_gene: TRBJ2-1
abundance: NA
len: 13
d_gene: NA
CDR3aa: CATSEGRGNEQFF
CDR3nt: TGTGCCACCAGTGAGGGGCGAGGTAATGAGCAGTTCTTC

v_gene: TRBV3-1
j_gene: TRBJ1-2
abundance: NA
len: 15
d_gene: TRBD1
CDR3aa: CASSRPGTGYFGYTF
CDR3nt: TGTGCCAGCAGCCGTCCGGGGACAGGGTACTTTGGCTACACCTTC

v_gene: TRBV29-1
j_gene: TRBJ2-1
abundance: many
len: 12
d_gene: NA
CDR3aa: CSVEKGVNEQFF
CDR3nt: TGCAGCGTTGAAAAGGGAGTAAATGAGCAGTTCTTC

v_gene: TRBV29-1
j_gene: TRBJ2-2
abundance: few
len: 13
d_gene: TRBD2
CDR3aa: CSVALASTGELFF
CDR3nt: TGCAGCGTGGCACTAGCGAGCACCGGGGAGCTGTTTTTT

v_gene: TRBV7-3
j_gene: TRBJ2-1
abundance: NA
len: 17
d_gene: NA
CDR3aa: CASSLRGGAVKGDEQFF
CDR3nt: TGTGCCAGCAGCTTAAGAGGCGGGGCGGTTAAGGGCGATGAGCAGTTCTTC

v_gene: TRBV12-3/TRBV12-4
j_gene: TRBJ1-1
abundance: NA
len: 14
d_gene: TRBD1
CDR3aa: CASSFSAGGTEAFF
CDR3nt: TGTGCCAGCAGTTTCTCTGCAGGGGGAACTGAAGCTTTCTTT